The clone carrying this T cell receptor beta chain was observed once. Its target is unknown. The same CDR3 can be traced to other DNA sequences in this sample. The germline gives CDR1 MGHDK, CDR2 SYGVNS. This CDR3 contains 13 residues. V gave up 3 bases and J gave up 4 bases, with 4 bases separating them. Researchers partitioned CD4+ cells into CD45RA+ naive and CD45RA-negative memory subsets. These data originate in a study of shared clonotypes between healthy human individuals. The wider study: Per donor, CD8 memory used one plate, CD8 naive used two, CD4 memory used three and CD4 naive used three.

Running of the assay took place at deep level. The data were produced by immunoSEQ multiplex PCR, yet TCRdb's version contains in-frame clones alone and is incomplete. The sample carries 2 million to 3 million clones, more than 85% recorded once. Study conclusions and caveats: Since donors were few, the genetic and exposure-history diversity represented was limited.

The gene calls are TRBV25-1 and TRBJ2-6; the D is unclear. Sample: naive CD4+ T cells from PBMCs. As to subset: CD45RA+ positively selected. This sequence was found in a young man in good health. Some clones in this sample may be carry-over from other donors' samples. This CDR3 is CASSEAGANVLTF. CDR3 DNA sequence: TGTGCCAGCAGTGAGGCCGGGGCCAACGTCCTGACTTTC.